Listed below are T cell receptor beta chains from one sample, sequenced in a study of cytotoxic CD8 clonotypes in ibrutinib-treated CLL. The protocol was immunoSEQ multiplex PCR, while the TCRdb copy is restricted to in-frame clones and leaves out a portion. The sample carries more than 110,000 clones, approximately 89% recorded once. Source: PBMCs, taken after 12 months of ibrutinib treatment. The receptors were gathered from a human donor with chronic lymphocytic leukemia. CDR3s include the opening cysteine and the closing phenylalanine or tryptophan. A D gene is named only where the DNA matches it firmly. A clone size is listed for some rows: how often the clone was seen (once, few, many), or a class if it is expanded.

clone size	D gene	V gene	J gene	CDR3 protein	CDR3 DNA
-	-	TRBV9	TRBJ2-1	CASSTRDVPYYNEQFF	TGTGCCAGCAGCACCCGGGACGTACCGTACTACAATGAGCAGTTCTTC
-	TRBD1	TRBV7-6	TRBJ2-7	CASSLAVGDRDYEQYF	TGTGCCAGCAGCTTAGCGGTTGGAGACAGGGATTACGAGCAGTACTTC
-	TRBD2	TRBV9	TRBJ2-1	CASSVVTSGIAYNEQFF	TGTGCCAGCAGCGTAGTGACTAGCGGGATTGCCTACAATGAGCAGTTCTTC
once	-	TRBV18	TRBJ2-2	CASSPPRQANTGELFF	TGTGCCAGCTCACCACCGAGGCAGGCGAACACCGGGGAGCTGTTTTTT
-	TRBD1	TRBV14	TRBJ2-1	CASSPYKGQGVNEQFF	TGTGCCAGCAGCCCGTATAAGGGACAGGGGGTGAATGAGCAGTTCTTC
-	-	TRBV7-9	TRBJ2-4	CASSPQGAENIQYF	TGTGCCAGCAGCCCCCAGGGAGCCGAAAACATTCAGTACTTC
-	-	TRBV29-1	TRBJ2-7	CSVAGLAGYEQYF	TGCAGCGTTGCGGGGCTAGCAGGCTACGAGCAGTACTTC
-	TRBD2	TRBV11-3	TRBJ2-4	CASSPSGSVDIQYF	TGTGCCAGCAGCCCTAGCGGGAGCGTTGACATTCAGTACTTC
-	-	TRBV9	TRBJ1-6	CASSVQPGGADSPLHF	TGTGCCAGCAGCGTCCAACCGGGGGGCGCCGACTCACCCCTCCACTTT
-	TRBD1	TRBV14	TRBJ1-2	CASSPGTGNYGYTF	TGTGCCAGCAGCCCTGGGACAGGGAACTATGGCTACACCTTC
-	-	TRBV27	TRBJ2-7	CASSWQGGYEQYF	TGTGCCAGCAGTTGGCAGGGAGGCTACGAGCAGTACTTC
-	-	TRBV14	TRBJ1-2	CASSQHGPLGYTF	TGTGCCAGCAGCCAACATGGACCTCTAGGCTACACCTTC
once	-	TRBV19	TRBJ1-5	CASSTWGPQHF	TGTGCCAGTAGTACTTGGGGGCCCCAGCATTTT
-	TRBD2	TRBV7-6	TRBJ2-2	CASSQLAGVTGELFF	TGTGCCAGCAGTCAACTAGCGGGAGTCACCGGGGAGCTGTTTTTT
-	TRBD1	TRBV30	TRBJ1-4	CAWSDPTGAVWKLFF	TGTGCCTGGAGTGACCCCACAGGGGCAGTGTGGAAACTGTTTTTT
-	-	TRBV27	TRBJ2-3	CASTDTRTQYF	TGTGCCAGCACCGACACAAGGACGCAGTATTTT
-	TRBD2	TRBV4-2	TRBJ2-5	CASSQDRIGLAGNGRETQYF	TGTGCCAGCAGCCAAGATCGGATCGGACTAGCGGGAAACGGGCGGGAGACCCAGTACTTC
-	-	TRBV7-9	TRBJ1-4	CASSSGSNEKLFF	TGTGCCAGCAGCTCCGGTTCTAATGAAAAACTGTTTTTT
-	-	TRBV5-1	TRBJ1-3	CASSLVGSSSGNTIYF	TGCGCCAGCAGCTTGGTAGGGTCAAGCTCTGGAAACACCATATATTTT
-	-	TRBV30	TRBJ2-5	CAWSILGGETQYF	TGTGCCTGGAGTATCCTAGGGGGTGAGACCCAGTACTTC
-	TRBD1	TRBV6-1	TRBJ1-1	CASSATGDTEAFF	TGTGCCAGCAGTGCTACAGGGGACACTGAAGCTTTCTTT
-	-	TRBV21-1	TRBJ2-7	CAVGDMGSYEQYF	TGTGCCGTAGGGGACATGGGCTCCTACGAGCAGTACTTC
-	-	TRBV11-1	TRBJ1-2	CASSLGEGYGYTF	TGTGCCAGCAGCCTTGGGGAGGGCTATGGCTACACCTTC
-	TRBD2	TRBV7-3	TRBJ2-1	CASSFIAGGPYEQFF	TGTGCCAGCAGCTTTATAGCGGGAGGGCCTTATGAGCAGTTCTTC
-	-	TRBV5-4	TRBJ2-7	CASSLGQHEQYF	TGTGCCAGCAGCTTGGGGCAACACGAGCAGTACTTC
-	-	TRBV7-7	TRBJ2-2	CASSGPAATGELFF	TGTGCTAGCAGCGGGCCTGCGGCCACCGGGGAGCTGTTTTTT
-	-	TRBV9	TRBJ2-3	CASSVEGVSSTDTQYF	TGTGCCAGCAGCGTAGAGGGCGTATCCAGCACAGATACGCAGTATTTT
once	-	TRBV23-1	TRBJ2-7	CASSQEEQIIYEQYF	TGCGCCAGCAGTCAAGAGGAGCAGATTATCTACGAGCAGTACTTC
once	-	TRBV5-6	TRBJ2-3	CASSLTDTQYF	TGTGCCAGCAGTTTGACAGATACGCAGTATTTT
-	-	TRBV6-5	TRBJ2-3	CASSPGYTQYF	TGTGCCAGCAGCCCGGGCTATACGCAGTATTTT
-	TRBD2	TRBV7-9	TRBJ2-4	CASSLGTSGENIQYF	TGTGCCAGCAGCTTAGGTACTAGCGGAGAAAACATTCAGTACTTC
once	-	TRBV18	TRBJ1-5	CASSPNSPNGQPQHF	TGTGCCAGCTCACCAAACAGCCCTAATGGTCAGCCCCAGCATTTT
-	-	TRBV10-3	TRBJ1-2	CAISESLGVGGYTF	TGTGCCATCAGTGAGTCGTTGGGTGTAGGGGGCTACACCTTC
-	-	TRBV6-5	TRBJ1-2	CASSLKPAGNYYGYTF	TGTGCCAGCAGTTTAAAACCAGCGGGGAACTACTATGGCTACACCTTC
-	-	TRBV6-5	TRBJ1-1	CASSYSGGNTEAFF	TGTGCCAGCAGTTACTCGGGAGGGAACACTGAAGCTTTCTTT
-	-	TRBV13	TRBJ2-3	CASSFRQRDTQYF	TGTGCCAGCAGCTTCCGACAGCGGGATACGCAGTATTTT
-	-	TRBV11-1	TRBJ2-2	CASSLGSSILGELFF	TGTGCCAGCAGCTTAGGGTCATCTATCTTAGGGGAGCTGTTTTTT
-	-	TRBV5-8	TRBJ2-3	CASSLGGQGPTDTQYF	TGTGCCAGCAGCTTGGGGGGCCAGGGACCCACAGATACGCAGTATTTT
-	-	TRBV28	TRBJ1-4	CASTRPGAREKLFF	TGTGCCAGCACTAGGCCAGGGGCAAGGGAAAAACTGTTTTTT
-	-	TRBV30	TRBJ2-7	CAWRSDYEQYF	TGTGCCTGGAGGTCCGACTACGAGCAGTACTTC
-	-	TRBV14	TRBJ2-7	CASSLGEAHEQYF	TGTGCCAGCAGCCTCGGTGAGGCTCACGAGCAGTACTTC
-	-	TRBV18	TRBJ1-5	CASSLVMSNQPQHF	TGTGCCAGCTCACTTGTGATGAGCAATCAGCCCCAGCATTTT